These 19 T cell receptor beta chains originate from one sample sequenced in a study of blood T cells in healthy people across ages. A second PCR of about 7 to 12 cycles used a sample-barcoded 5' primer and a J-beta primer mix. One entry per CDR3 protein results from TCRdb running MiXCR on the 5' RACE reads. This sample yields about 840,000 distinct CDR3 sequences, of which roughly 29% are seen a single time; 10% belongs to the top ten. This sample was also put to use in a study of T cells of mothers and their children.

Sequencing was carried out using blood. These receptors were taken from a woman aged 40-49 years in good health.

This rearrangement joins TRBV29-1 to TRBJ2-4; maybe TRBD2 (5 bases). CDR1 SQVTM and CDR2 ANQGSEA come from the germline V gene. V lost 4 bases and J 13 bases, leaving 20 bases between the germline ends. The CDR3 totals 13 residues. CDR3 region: CSVGEGGGYAQYF. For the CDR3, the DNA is TGCAGCGTTGGAGAGGGTGGCGGCTACGCGCAGTACTTC.

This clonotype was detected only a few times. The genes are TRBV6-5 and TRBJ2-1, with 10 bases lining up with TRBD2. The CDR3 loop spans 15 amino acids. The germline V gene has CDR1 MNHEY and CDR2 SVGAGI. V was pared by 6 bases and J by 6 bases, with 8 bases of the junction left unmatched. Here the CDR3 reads CASSLSGGPTNEQFF. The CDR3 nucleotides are TGTGCCAGCAGCCTTAGCGGGGGGCCGACCAATGAGCAGTTCTTC.

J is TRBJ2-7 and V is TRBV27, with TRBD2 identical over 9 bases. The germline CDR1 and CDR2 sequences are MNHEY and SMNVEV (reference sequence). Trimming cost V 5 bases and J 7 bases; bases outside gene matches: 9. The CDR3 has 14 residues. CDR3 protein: CASSLSGGMNEQYF. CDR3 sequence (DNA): TGTGCCAGCAGTCTTAGCGGGGGTATGAATGAGCAGTACTTC.

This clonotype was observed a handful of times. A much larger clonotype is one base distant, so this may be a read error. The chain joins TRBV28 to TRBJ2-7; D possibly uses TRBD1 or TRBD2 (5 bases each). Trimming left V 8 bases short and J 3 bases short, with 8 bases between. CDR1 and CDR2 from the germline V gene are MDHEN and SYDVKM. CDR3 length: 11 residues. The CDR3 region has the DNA TGTGCCAGCGAGGGGAACTACGAGCAGTACTTC. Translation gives CASEGNYEQYF.

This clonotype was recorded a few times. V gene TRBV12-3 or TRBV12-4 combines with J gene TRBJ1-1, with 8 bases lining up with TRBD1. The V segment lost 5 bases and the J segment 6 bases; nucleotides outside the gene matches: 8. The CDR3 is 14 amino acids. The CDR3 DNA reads TGTGCCAGCAGTACGAGGACAGGGAGGTCTGAAGCTTTCTTT. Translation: CASSTRTGRSEAFF.

The DNA for the CDR3 is TGTGCCAGCAGTTTATCGCCGGGGGGCTGGACTGAAGCTTTCTTT. Protein sequence: CASSLSPGGWTEAFF. The V call is TRBV27, the J call TRBJ1-1, with a tentative D call TRBD1 (6 bases). This CDR3 comprises 15 residues. V dropped 0 bases and J dropped 5 bases, with 13 bases sitting between them. Germline V gene sequence: CDR1 MNHEY, CDR2 SMNVEV (reference sequence).

The CDR3 DNA sequence: TGTGCCAGCAGCGTAGTAGCGGGAGCAGAGACCCAGTACTTC. It encodes CASSVVAGAETQYF. This rearrangement joins TRBV7-2 to TRBJ2-7; 9 bases align to TRBD2. The J call may not be correct, given that the DNA end is closer to TRBJ2-5. The germline gives CDR1 SGHTA, CDR2 FQGNSA. The CDR3 runs 14 residues.

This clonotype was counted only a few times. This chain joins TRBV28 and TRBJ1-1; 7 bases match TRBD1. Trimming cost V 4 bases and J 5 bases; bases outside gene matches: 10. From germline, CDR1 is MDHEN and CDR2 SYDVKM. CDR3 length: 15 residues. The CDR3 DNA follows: TGTGCCAGCAGTTCTTCCACAGGGGCGGGAACTGAAGCTTTCTTT. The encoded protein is CASSSSTGAGTEAFF.

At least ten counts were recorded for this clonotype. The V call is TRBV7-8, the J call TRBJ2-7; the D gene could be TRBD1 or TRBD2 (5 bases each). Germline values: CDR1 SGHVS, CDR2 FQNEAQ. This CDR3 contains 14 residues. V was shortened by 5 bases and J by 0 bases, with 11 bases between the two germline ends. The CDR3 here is CASSGGSGSYEQYF. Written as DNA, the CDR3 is TGTGCCAGCAGCGGGGGATCCGGCTCCTACGAGCAGTACTTC.

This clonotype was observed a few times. The CDR3 DNA reads TGTGCCAGCAGCGCGGGACTAGCGGGGGGCAGCGCAGATACGCAGTATTTT. Translating it yields CASSAGLAGGSADTQYF. This sequence joins TRBV9 and TRBJ2-3; 15 nucleotides align to TRBD2. This CDR3 spans 17 amino acids. With 3 bases clipped from V and 4 bases from J, the junction kept 6 bases outside the gene matches. Per germline, CDR1 SGDLS and CDR2 YYNGEE.

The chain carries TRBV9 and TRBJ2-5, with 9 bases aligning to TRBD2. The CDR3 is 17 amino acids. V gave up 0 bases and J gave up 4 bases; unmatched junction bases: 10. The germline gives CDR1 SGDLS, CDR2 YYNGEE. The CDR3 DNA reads TGTGCCAGCAGCGTAGGGGGTGGCGGGGGGGCCACAGAGACCCAGTACTTC. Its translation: CASSVGGGGGATETQYF.

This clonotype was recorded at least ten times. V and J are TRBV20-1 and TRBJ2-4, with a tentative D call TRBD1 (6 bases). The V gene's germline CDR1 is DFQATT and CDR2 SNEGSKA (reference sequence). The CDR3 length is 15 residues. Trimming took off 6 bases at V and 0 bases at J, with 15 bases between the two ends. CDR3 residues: CSATPGALAKNIQYF. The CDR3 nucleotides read TGCAGTGCCACACCAGGGGCCTTAGCCAAAAACATTCAGTACTTC.

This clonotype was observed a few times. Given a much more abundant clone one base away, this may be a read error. Here the CDR3 reads CSVAKPDGVYEQYF. The CDR3 DNA reads as TGCAGCGTTGCGAAACCGGACGGGGTCTACGAGCAGTACTTC. The chain joins TRBV29-1 to TRBJ2-7, with a possible D match to TRBD2 (5 bases). Trimming stripped 4 bases from V and 3 bases from J, with 16 bases between. This CDR3 has 14 residues. Germline V lookup: CDR1 SQVTM, CDR2 ANQGSEA.

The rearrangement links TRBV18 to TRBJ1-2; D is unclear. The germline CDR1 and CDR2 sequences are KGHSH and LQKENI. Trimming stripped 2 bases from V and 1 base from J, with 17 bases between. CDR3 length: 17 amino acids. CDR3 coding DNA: TGTGCCAGCTCACCAACTAACAGTCAAACCGATAACTATGGCTACACCTTC. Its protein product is CASSPTNSQTDNYGYTF.

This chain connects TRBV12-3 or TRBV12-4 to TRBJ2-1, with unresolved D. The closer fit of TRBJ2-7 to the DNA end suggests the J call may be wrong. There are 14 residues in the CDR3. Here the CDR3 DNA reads TGTGCCAGCAGTTGGAAGCAAGGCTACAATGAGCAGTACTTC. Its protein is CASSWKQGYNEQYF.

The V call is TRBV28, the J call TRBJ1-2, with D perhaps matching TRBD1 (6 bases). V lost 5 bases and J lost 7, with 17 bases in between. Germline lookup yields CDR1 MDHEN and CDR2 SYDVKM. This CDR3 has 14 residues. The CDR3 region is CASSADGGDGGYTF. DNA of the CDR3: TGTGCCAGCAGTGCTGACGGGGGCGACGGTGGCTACACCTTC.

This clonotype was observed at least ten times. CDR3 region: CASSWGQGGSETQYF. CDR3 nucleotide sequence: TGTGCCAGCAGCTGGGGACAGGGGGGGTCGGAGACCCAGTACTTC. This chain joins TRBV5-4 and TRBJ2-7, with TRBD1 identical over 11 bases. The end of the DNA is better explained by TRBJ2-5, so the J call may be wrong. The CDR3 has 15 residues. Germline V CDR1 and CDR2: SGHNT, YYREEE (reference sequence).

CDR3 nucleotide sequence: TGTGCCAGCAGCGCCTCTAGCGTAGGCTACAATGAGCAGTTCTTC. Translating it yields CASSASSVGYNEQFF. This chain uses TRBV9 with TRBJ2-1, with a tentative D call TRBD2 (6 bases). V lost 3 bases to trimming and J lost 3 bases, with 13 bases between them. The CDR3 totals 15 residues. Looked up from germline, CDR1 is SGDLS and CDR2 is YYNGEE.

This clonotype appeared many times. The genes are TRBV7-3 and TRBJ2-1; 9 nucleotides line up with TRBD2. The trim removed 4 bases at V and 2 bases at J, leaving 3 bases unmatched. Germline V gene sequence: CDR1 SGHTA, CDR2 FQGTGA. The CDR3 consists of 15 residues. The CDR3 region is CASSSAGGPYNEQFF. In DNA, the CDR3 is TGTGCCAGCAGCTCAGCGGGGGGCCCCTACAATGAGCAGTTCTTC.